The 18 T cell receptor beta chains given below trace back to one sample, sequenced in a study of monozygotic twins with inflammatory bowel disease. TCRdb reprocessed the 5' RACE reads; each CDR3 protein has one entry and no DNA is given. With about 130,000 distinct CDR3 sequences in the sample, the ten largest clones hold over 1%. The specimen was blood. The receptor source for this set is a human donor with ulcerative colitis or Crohn's disease, or a healthy co-twin of an affected twin (not recorded which).

The chain links TRBV5-4 to TRBJ2-7. The CDR3 has 14 amino acids. From germline, CDR1 is SGHNT and CDR2 YYREEE (reference sequence). The CDR3: CASSLDSTSYEQYF.

The chain couples TRBV20-1 to TRBJ1-1. The CDR3 sequence is 12 residues long. CDR1 is DFQATT and CDR2 is SNEGSKA in the germline V gene (reference sequence). The CDR3 loop reads CSAIGENTEAFF.

The V call is TRBV6-5, the J call TRBJ2-1; TCRdb outputs TRBD2, but without DNA this stays unchecked. This CDR3 contains 17 residues. In germline, CDR1 is MNHEY, CDR2 SVGAGI. CDR3 in amino acids: CASSYEAGVRSYNEQFF.

J is TRBJ2-3 and V is TRBV12-3 or TRBV12-4; TCRdb calls TRBD1, which cannot be checked without DNA. This CDR3 has 16 residues. The chain's CDR3 is CASSHGGGLSTDTQYF.

The chain recombines TRBV10-3 with TRBJ2-7; TCRdb selects TRBD1, and the lack of DNA leaves this call unchecked. The CDR3 is 13 amino acids. Germline loops: CDR1 ENHRY, CDR2 SYGVKD. The chain's CDR3 is CAISDGQLYEQYF.

The chain employs TRBV7-3 and TRBJ2-2; checking the TCRdb D call of TRBD2 is not possible without DNA. The germline V gene has CDR1 SGHTA and CDR2 FQGTGA. The CDR3 consists of 18 residues. The CDR3 sequence: CASSLNSVAGLRSGELFF.

The chain employs TRBV29-1 and TRBJ2-3; without DNA, the TCRdb call of TRBD2 cannot be checked. Per germline, CDR1 SQVTM and CDR2 ANQGSEA. The CDR3 is 16 amino acids. The CDR3 is CSAEARGGRATDTQYF.

The rearrangement joins TRBV10-3 to TRBJ1-5; TCRdb returns TRBD1, unconfirmable since there is no DNA. The CDR3 has 14 amino acids. Germline CDR1 is ENHRY and CDR2 is SYGVKD. CDR3 sequence: CAISDRASNQPQHF.

The CDR3 loop is CASSQNRGYTF. The chain combines TRBV4-1 with TRBJ1-2. The CDR3 extends over 11 amino acids. CDR1 MGHRA and CDR2 YSYEKL come from the germline V gene.

The V and J genes are TRBV12-3 or TRBV12-4 and TRBJ2-5; no DNA is available, so the TRBD1 call from TCRdb remains unchecked. The CDR3 extends over 13 amino acids. The CDR3: CASTPLLLGTQYF.

This rearrangement joins TRBV10-3 to TRBJ2-1. The CDR3 totals 12 residues. CDR1 is ENHRY, CDR2 SYGVKD, per germline. The CDR3 sequence: CAISGPSDEQFF.

The chain combines TRBV29-1 with TRBJ2-3; TCRdb reports TRBD2, a call that lacks DNA to check it against. Germline CDR1 SQVTM, CDR2 ANQGSEA. The CDR3 is made up of 14 amino acids. The CDR3 is CSLLAGGIADTQYF.

This chain uses TRBV12-3 or TRBV12-4 with TRBJ1-2; TCRdb lists TRBD1, though no DNA is available to test this call. There are 16 residues in the CDR3. Here the CDR3 reads CASSRTRDRAFYGYTF.

The chain is built from TRBV12-3 or TRBV12-4 and TRBJ2-3; TCRdb returns TRBD2, unconfirmable since there is no DNA. CDR3 size: 16 residues. CDR3 protein: CASSGIREEDTDTQYF.

This chain links TRBV15 with TRBJ1-2; the D call of TRBD1 rests on TCRdb alone, since no DNA is present to check it. CDR1 is LNHNV, CDR2 YYDKDF, per germline (reference sequence). The CDR3 loop spans 13 amino acids. The CDR3 loop reads CATSLGRDPGYTF.

The V call is TRBV5-4, the J call TRBJ2-3. The CDR3 extends over 14 amino acids. The germline CDR1 and CDR2 sequences are SGHNT and YYREEE (reference sequence). The CDR3 sequence is CASSLVGWADTQYF.

This rearrangement joins TRBV11-3 to TRBJ2-3. CDR1 and CDR2 from the germline V gene are SGHNT and YENEEA. There are 13 residues in the CDR3. CDR3: CASSSPVSDTQYF.

V and J are TRBV28 and TRBJ2-1; the D call from TCRdb, TRBD1, cannot be confirmed without DNA. The CDR3 length is 13 residues. CDR1 MDHEN and CDR2 SYDVKM come from the germline V gene. CDR3: CASSWDRGHEQFF.